The clone carrying this T cell receptor beta chain appeared once. The antigen is not known. These data come from a study of a mutant IDH1 vaccine in newly diagnosed glioma. Clones were read by immunoSEQ multiplex PCR, and TCRdb kept only the in-frame ones, dropping some. This sample has around 60,000 clones, with over 80% found just once. Stated time point: week 47, end of study. Vaccine doses each comprised 300 ug of mutant IDH1 20-mer peptide, with topical imiquimod. Eight vaccine injections were given to patients in weeks 1, 3, 5, 7, 11, 15, 19 and 23. Each tumor in the donors was a new WHO grade 3 or 4 astrocytoma, IDH1-mutant and ATRX-lost. CDR3 length: 12 residues. V gave up 3 bases and J gave up 3 bases, with 6 bases separating them. Per germline, CDR1 LGHNT and CDR2 FRNRAP.

The V gene is TRBV12-5, the J gene TRBJ2-7, with unresolved D. The sequence was collected from a man aged 25 to 45 with glioma. Here the sequenced sample was PBMCs, taken from a glioma patient whose treatment included an IDH1 peptide vaccine. This CDR3 is CASGFGIYEQYF. The CDR3 DNA reads as TGTGCTAGTGGTTTCGGCATCTACGAGCAGTACTTC.